Sequencing of this TCR beta chain was carried out in a study of monozygotic twins with inflammatory bowel disease. Germline-derived CDR1 and CDR2 are SNHLY and FYNNEI. The CDR3 is made up of 15 amino acids. UMIs with a 6-nucleotide sample barcode were added by template switching. TCRdb re-called the 5' RACE reads and shows each CDR3 protein once, DNA omitted. The repertoire table contains tens of thousands of distinct CDR3 sequences. The receptor was derived from a human donor with ulcerative colitis or Crohn's disease, or a healthy co-twin of an affected twin (not recorded which). The chain combines TRBV2 with TRBJ1-4. The source material was blood. CDR3: CASSEKGLANEKLFF.